This is a list of T cell receptor beta chains from one sample in a study of PD-L1 blockade in urothelial cancer. The repertoire was sequenced with immunoSEQ multiplex PCR; TCRdb's copy has only in-frame clones and lacks some. The table includes roughly 100,000 clones, around 78% detected once. Sequenced here: PBMCs, sampled around atezolizumab (anti-PD-L1) treatment. Receptors originate from a man aged 70 or older with urothelial cancer. Both conserved end residues are part of each CDR3. The order of the fields is clone size, D gene, J gene, V gene, CDR3 DNA, CDR3 protein. A D gene is named only where the DNA matches it firmly. The size entry is marked missing in some rows and otherwise reads once, few, many or a size class.

NA | TRBD2 | TRBJ2-1 | TRBV5-1 | TGCGCCAGCAGCCTAACCCCGACTAGCGGAGCTAACAATGAGCAGTTCTTC | CASSLTPTSGANNEQFF
NA | TRBD1 | TRBJ2-2 | TRBV10-3 | TGTGCCGCGACTCCGGGACAGGGGGGGGTCGGGGAGCTGTTTTTT | CAATPGQGGVGELFF
NA | TRBD2 | TRBJ2-3 | TRBV25-1 | TGTGCCAGCAGTGACTTAGCGGGGGGCCGCTTCACAGATACGCAGTATTTT | CASSDLAGGRFTDTQYF
few | NA | TRBJ2-3 | TRBV6-1 | TGTGCCAGCAGGGGGGCTCCCGGGACAGATACGCAGTATTTT | CASRGAPGTDTQYF
NA | TRBD2 | TRBJ2-5 | TRBV7-3 | TGTGCCAGCAGCTGGACTAGCGGGGACCAAGAGACCCAGTACTTC | CASSWTSGDQETQYF
once | TRBD1 | TRBJ2-2 | TRBV19 | TGTGCCAGTAGTTTCGGGACAGATAACACCGGGGAGCTGTTTTTT | CASSFGTDNTGELFF
NA | NA | TRBJ1-3 | TRBV2 | TGTGCCAGCGTGGAGATCTCTGGAAACACCATATATTTT | CASVEISGNTIYF
NA | NA | TRBJ1-1 | TRBV6-6 | TGTGCCAGCAGTTACTCGAATCAGGGGAGCACTGAAGCTTTCTTT | CASSYSNQGSTEAFF
NA | TRBD2 | TRBJ2-3 | TRBV11-1 | TGTGCCAGCAGCACAACTAGCGGGGGTCTTAGCACAGATACGCAGTATTTT | CASSTTSGGLSTDTQYF
NA | NA | TRBJ1-1 | TRBV7-3 | TGTGCCAGCAGCTTACTCGGTGGTAACACTGAAGCTTTCTTT | CASSLLGGNTEAFF
NA | NA | TRBJ2-3 | TRBV6-6 | TGTGCCAGCAGGGGGGGAGATTCCCCTAGCACAGATACGCAGTATTTT | CASRGGDSPSTDTQYF
NA | TRBD1 | TRBJ2-7 | TRBV29-1 | TGCAGCTCCATAGTCCACCCGAAGGGGGCAGAGTACGAGCAGTACTTC | CSSIVHPKGAEYEQYF
NA | NA | TRBJ2-3 | TRBV18 | TGTGCCAGCTCAATACCCGAGGGAGATACGCAGTATTTT | CASSIPEGDTQYF
once | NA | TRBJ2-4 | TRBV6-1 | TGTGCCAGCAGTGAAATGTTGGGGGGAGAAAACATTCAGTACTTC | CASSEMLGGENIQYF
NA | TRBD1 | TRBJ1-1 | TRBV5-6 | TGTGCCAGCAGCTTTGACAGGGACACTGAAGCTTTCTTT | CASSFDRDTEAFF
NA | NA | TRBJ2-3 | TRBV11-2 | TGTGCCAGCAGCTTAGCAGTCGACACAGATACGCAGTATTTT | CASSLAVDTDTQYF
NA | TRBD2 | TRBJ2-3 | TRBV13 | TGTGCCAGCAGCTTACGCGGGAGTATGACAGATACGCAGTATTTT | CASSLRGSMTDTQYF
once | NA | TRBJ2-3 | TRBV30 | TGTGCCTGGAACGGCGGGAGCACAGATACGCAGTATTTT | CAWNGGSTDTQYF
NA | NA | TRBJ1-2 | TRBV5-1 | TGCGCCAGCAGCTTTTCAGGGGATGAGGGTAGCTACACCTTC | CASSFSGDEGSYTF
NA | NA | TRBJ1-2 | TRBV9 | TGTGCCAGCACCCAGGGCGGGGGGAACTATGGCTACACCTTC | CASTQGGGNYGYTF
NA | NA | TRBJ1-1 | TRBV5-4 | TGTGCCAGCAGCCCCACCAAGGGAGAGGGGAGGTCGAACACTGAAGCTTTCTTT | CASSPTKGEGRSNTEAFF
NA | TRBD2 | TRBJ2-1 | TRBV11-2 | TGTGCCAGCAGCTTAGGACTAGCGGGAGGGAGTGAGCAGTTCTTC | CASSLGLAGGSEQFF
NA | NA | TRBJ1-1 | TRBV21-1 | TGTGCCAGCAGCTCTCAGCGAGCCACTGAAGCTTTCTTT | CASSSQRATEAFF
NA | TRBD1 | TRBJ1-5 | TRBV6-6 | TGTGCCAGCAGTCGGACAGGGACGGAGCAGCCCCAGCATTTT | CASSRTGTEQPQHF
NA | NA | TRBJ1-3 | TRBV7-3 | TGTGCCAGCAGCGGGGGGTCGGCGGGAAACACCATATATTTT | CASSGGSAGNTIYF
NA | TRBD1 | TRBJ2-5 | TRBV18 | TGTGCCAGCTCACCCGGGACAGGGGACGGCGGGGGCCAAGAGACCCAGTACTTC | CASSPGTGDGGGQETQYF
NA | TRBD2 | TRBJ2-1 | TRBV15 | TGTGCCACCAGCAATGGACTAGCGGACTACAATGAGCAGTTCTTC | CATSNGLADYNEQFF
NA | NA | TRBJ1-2 | TRBV27 | TGTGCCAGCCGGGCTCAAGCGGCTAACTATGGCTACACCTTC | CASRAQAANYGYTF